The rows below give T cell receptor beta chains drawn from one sample of a study of CD8 T cells in ankylosing spondylitis. TCRdb re-called the 5' RACE reads through MiXCR, storing one row per CDR3 protein. The sample holds approximately 38,000 distinct CDR3 sequences, around 2.9% seen once. Input material: blood, either unsorted or a sorted T cell fraction (not recorded which). The receptor set was obtained from a male donor with ankylosing spondylitis or in good health (not recorded which). The CDR3 runs from the conserved cysteine through the conserved F or W. Each record gives: clone size, D gene, V gene, J gene, CDR3 protein, CDR3 DNA. D genes are given only for firm matches. Expanded clones are given a class, and other clones once, few, many or no size at all.

>few|NA|TRBV9|TRBJ1-3
CASSERGSPGNTIYF
TGTGCCAGCAGCGAACGGGGGTCTCCAGGAAACACCATATATTTT
>many|TRBD2|TRBV9|TRBJ2-1
CASSVEAGDNEQFF
TGTGCCAGCAGCGTAGAGGCGGGGGACAATGAGCAGTTCTTC
>many|TRBD1|TRBV9|TRBJ2-7
CASSGGQGASYEQYF
TGTGCCAGCAGCGGAGGACAGGGGGCTTCCTACGAGCAGTACTTC
>many|NA|TRBV9|TRBJ2-5
CASSAAGHLSQETQYF
TGTGCCAGCAGCGCTGCGGGACACCTCAGCCAAGAGACCCAGTACTTC
>many|NA|TRBV9|TRBJ1-1
CASSVGAGNTEAFF
TGTGCCAGCAGCGTAGGGGCAGGGAACACTGAAGCTTTCTTT
>many|TRBD1|TRBV9|TRBJ2-7
CASSVAWDSEQYF
TGTGCCAGCAGCGTAGCTTGGGACAGTGAGCAGTACTTC
>many|NA|TRBV9|TRBJ2-3
CASSVTGDTQYF
TGTGCCAGCAGCGTAACCGGGGATACGCAGTATTTT
>NA|NA|TRBV9|TRBJ2-1
CASSVTLISVNEQFF
TGTGCCAGCAGCGTGACCCTGATTAGCGTCAATGAGCAGTTCTTC
>many|NA|TRBV9|TRBJ2-4
CASSVEGPEDIQYF
TGTGCCAGCAGCGTAGAGGGCCCGGAGGACATTCAGTACTTC
>many|NA|TRBV9|TRBJ1-2
CASSVGQNYGYTF
TGTGCCAGCAGCGTAGGCCAGAACTATGGCTACACCTTC
>many|TRBD1|TRBV9|TRBJ1-2
CASSADRGRGYGYTF
TGTGCCAGCAGCGCAGACAGGGGAAGGGGGTATGGCTACACCTTC
>many|TRBD2|TRBV9|TRBJ2-1
CASSEGLAGYEQFF
TGTGCCAGCAGCGAGGGACTAGCGGGATATGAGCAGTTCTTC
>many|NA|TRBV9|TRBJ2-2
CASNNANTGELFF
TGTGCCAGTAACAACGCGAACACCGGGGAGCTGTTTTTT
>many|TRBD1|TRBV9|TRBJ2-5
CASSVQGGGQTQYF
TGTGCCAGCAGCGTACAAGGGGGCGGACAGACCCAGTACTTC
>many|NA|TRBV9|TRBJ1-3
CASSVAGAGNTIYF
TGTGCCAGCAGCGTAGCGGGCGCGGGAAACACCATATATTTT
>many|TRBD1|TRBV9|TRBJ2-7
CASSASVGQQTYEQYF
TGTGCCAGCAGCGCGTCAGTGGGACAGCAAACCTACGAGCAGTACTTC
>many|TRBD2|TRBV9|TRBJ2-2
CASSDPSGNTGELFF
TGTGCCAGCAGCGACCCTAGCGGGAACACCGGGGAGCTGTTTTTT
>many|TRBD2|TRBV9|TRBJ2-3
CASSPASGSADTQYF
TGTGCCAGCAGCCCAGCTAGCGGGAGTGCAGATACGCAGTATTTT
>many|TRBD2|TRBV9|TRBJ2-2
CASSVTSGNTGELFF
TGTGCCAGCAGCGTCACTAGCGGTAACACCGGGGAGCTGTTTTTT
>many|TRBD1|TRBV9|TRBJ1-2
CASSVQGAQDRNGYTF
TGTGCCAGCAGCGTTCAGGGGGCGCAGGACAGGAATGGCTACACCTTC
>many|NA|TRBV9|TRBJ2-5
CASSPRPRGTKTQYF
TGTGCCAGCAGCCCCCGGCCTCGGGGAACAAAGACCCAGTACTTC
>many|TRBD1|TRBV9|TRBJ1-2
CASRQGQGLSGYTF
TGTGCCAGCAGACAAGGACAGGGGTTAAGCGGCTACACCTTC
>medium-sized|NA|TRBV9|TRBJ1-1
CASSVGGAGVGTEAFF
TGTGCCAGCAGCGTAGGCGGGGCAGGAGTTGGGACTGAAGCTTTCTTT
>many|NA|TRBV9|TRBJ2-5
CASSVAPRERETQYF
TGTGCCAGCAGCGTAGCTCCCCGGGAGCGGGAGACCCAGTACTTC
>many|NA|TRBV9|TRBJ2-3
CASSVDQARATDTQYF
TGTGCCAGCAGCGTAGATCAAGCGAGGGCAACAGATACGCAGTATTTT
>many|TRBD2|TRBV9|TRBJ2-1
CASSWGLDSYNEQFF
TGTGCCAGCAGCTGGGGACTAGATAGCTACAATGAGCAGTTCTTC
>many|TRBD2|TRBV9|TRBJ2-3
CASSGQLAGYTDTQYF
TGTGCCAGCAGCGGCCAACTAGCGGGGTACACAGATACGCAGTATTTT
>many|NA|TRBV9|TRBJ1-2
CASSPGGGANYGYTF
TGTGCCAGCAGCCCTGGGGGGGGTGCTAACTATGGCTACACCTTC
>many|NA|TRBV9|TRBJ2-3
CASSLRPADTQYF
TGTGCCAGCAGCCTCAGACCTGCAGATACGCAGTATTTT
>many|TRBD2|TRBV9|TRBJ2-1
CASSAHRTSGRNEQFF
TGTGCCAGCAGCGCCCACCGGACTAGCGGGAGAAATGAGCAGTTCTTC